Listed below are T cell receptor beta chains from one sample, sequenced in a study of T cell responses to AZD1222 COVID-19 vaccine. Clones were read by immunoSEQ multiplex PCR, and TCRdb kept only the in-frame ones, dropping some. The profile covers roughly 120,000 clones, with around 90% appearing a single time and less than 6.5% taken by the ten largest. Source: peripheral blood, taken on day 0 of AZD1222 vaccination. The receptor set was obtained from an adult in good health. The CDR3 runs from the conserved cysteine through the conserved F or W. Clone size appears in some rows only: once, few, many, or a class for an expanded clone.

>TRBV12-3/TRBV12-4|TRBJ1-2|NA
CASRYRDGYTF
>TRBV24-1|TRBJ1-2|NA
CATSDLTGFYTF
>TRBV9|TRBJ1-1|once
CASSAAPGQVNTEAFF
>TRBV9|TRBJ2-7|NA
CASSSGNEQYF
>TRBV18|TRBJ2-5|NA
CASSPLGSVGETQYF
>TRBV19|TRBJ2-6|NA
CASSPEGGANVLTF
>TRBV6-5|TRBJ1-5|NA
CAGSGGGDQPQHF
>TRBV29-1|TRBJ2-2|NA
CSGLGQSNTGELFF
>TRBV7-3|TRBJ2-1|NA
CASSLTSRLAGNEQFF
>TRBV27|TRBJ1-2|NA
CASSSSTRGYTF
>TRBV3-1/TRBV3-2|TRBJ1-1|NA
CASSRSGTANSLIGFF
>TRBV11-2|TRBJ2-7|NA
CASSHRAEPYEQYF
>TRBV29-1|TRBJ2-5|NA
CSVEGQRLIETQYF
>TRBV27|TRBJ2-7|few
CASSPLAGSSYEQYF
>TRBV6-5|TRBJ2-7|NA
CASSSPGHTYEQYF
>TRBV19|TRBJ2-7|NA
CASSISYRWEQYF